Below, 14 T cell receptor beta chains from the same sample are listed, as sequenced in a study of spatial heterogeneity in lung cancer. Sample time point: sample taken at primary tumor resection. TCRdb re-analysed the 5' RACE reads in MiXCR, keeping a single row per CDR3 protein. The table has 9,500 to 12,000 distinct CDR3 sequences, over 6% seen once. Sample: PBMCs, taken at surgery. The receptors were gathered from a male donor with early-stage non-small cell lung cancer.

This clonotype was counted a few times. This chain connects TRBV5-8 to TRBJ2-1; D is possibly TRBD1 (5 bases). Germline loops: CDR1 SGHTS, CDR2 YDEGEE. The CDR3 has 13 residues. V was shortened by 0 bases and J by 7 bases, with 8 bases between the two germline ends. CDR3 DNA sequence: TGTGCCAGCAGCTTGGCCAGGGCGAATGAGCAGTTCTTC. It is translated as CASSLARANEQFF.

Only a few counts were recorded for this clonotype. The CDR3 is CASSQDHGRGSYNEQFF. As DNA, the CDR3 is TGTGCCAGCAGCCAAGACCATGGGCGGGGGTCCTACAATGAGCAGTTCTTC. This chain joins TRBV14 and TRBJ2-1; 7 nucleotides agree with TRBD2. CDR1 and CDR2 from the germline V gene are SGHDN and FVKESK. The J segment lost 1 base and the V segment lost 0 bases, leaving 6 bases of the junction unmatched. The CDR3 is 17 amino acids.

This clonotype is medium-sized (0.01 to 0.1%) within its sample. The genes are TRBV9 and TRBJ2-3; D is undetermined. This CDR3 region has 13 residues. Trimming removed 5 bases at V and 1 base at J, with 8 bases between. Germline CDR1 is SGDLS and CDR2 is YYNGEE. The CDR3 DNA follows: TGTGCCAGCAGTAAATGGGGCACAGATACGCAGTATTTT. It specifies CASSKWGTDTQYF.

This clonotype is classed as medium-sized. The V and J genes are TRBV2 and TRBJ2-7, with 10 bases matching TRBD2. The CDR3 length is 16 residues. Per germline, CDR1 SNHLY and CDR2 FYNNEI. With 6 bases clipped from V and 3 bases from J, the junction kept 11 bases outside the gene matches. CDR3 sequence: CASRDPSGGIHYEQYF. The CDR3 bases are TGTGCCAGCAGGGACCCTAGCGGGGGTATCCACTACGAGCAGTACTTC.

This clonotype was seen ten or more times. DNA of the CDR3: TGCGCCAGCAGCCAAGTATTGGGCGGGGGGGCCCAGAATGAGCAGTTCTTC. Protein sequence: CASSQVLGGGAQNEQFF. The chain uses TRBV4-3 and TRBJ2-1, with 9 nucleotides matching TRBD2. CDR1 is LGHNA, CDR2 YSLEER, per germline. This CDR3 is 17 amino acids long. The ends lost 1 base at V and 7 bases at J; junction bases unmatched: 11.

The sample holds many counts of this clonotype. The rearrangement joins TRBV20-1 to TRBJ2-7, with D perhaps given as TRBD1 or TRBD2 (5 bases each). Trimming pared 0 bases from V and 0 bases from J, leaving 18 bases between. Germline assignment: CDR1 DFQATT and CDR2 SNEGSKA (reference sequence). The length of the CDR3 is 17 residues. CDR3 nucleotide sequence: TGCAGTGCTAGAGATGTTATGGGGACGGCGAGCTCCTACGAGCAGTACTTC. Translation gives CSARDVMGTASSYEQYF.

This clonotype has only a few counts. The J gene is TRBJ2-7, the V gene TRBV5-1; TRBD1 matches at 8 bases. The CDR3 runs 13 residues. Unmatched junction bases numbered 5, after V lost 4 bases and J lost 5 bases. The germline CDR1 and CDR2 sequences are SGHRS and YFSETQ. CDR3 residues: CASSLADRDEQYF. For the CDR3, the DNA is TGCGCCAGCAGCCTGGCGGACAGGGACGAGCAGTACTTC.

The chain employs TRBV7-9 and TRBJ2-3; TRBD2 matches 9 bases. The germline V gene has CDR1 SEHNR and CDR2 FQNEAQ (reference sequence). V was clipped by 4 bases and J by 3 bases; unmatched bases: 8. The CDR3 is made up of 16 amino acids. The CDR3 region is CASSSSPSGGTDTQYF. CDR3 sequence (DNA): TGTGCCAGCAGCTCCTCCCCGAGCGGGGGGACAGATACGCAGTATTTT.

This clonotype occurred many times. The CDR3 DNA reads as TGTGCCAGCAGCTTCCTAGCGGCTCAAGAGACCCAGTACTTC. Amino acid sequence: CASSFLAAQETQYF. The chain combines TRBV7-2 with TRBJ2-5, with 7 bases identical to TRBD2. V lost 3 bases, J lost 2 bases, and 3 bases stayed unmatched. This CDR3 has 14 amino acids. Germline V gene sequence: CDR1 SGHTA, CDR2 FQGNSA. The full variable domain, completed using reference TRBV7-2 and TRBJ2-5, is GAGVSQSPSNKVTEKGKDVELRCDPISGHTALYWYRQSLGQGLEFLIYFQGNSAPDKSGLPSDRFSAERTGGSVSTLTIQRTQQEDSAVYLCASSFLAAQETQYFGPGTRLLVL.

By sample share, this clonotype is medium-sized (0.01 to 0.1%). The CDR3 reads CASRAVGGTEAFF. CDR3 nucleotides: TGTGCCAGCAGGGCGGTCGGGGGTACTGAAGCTTTCTTT. The rearrangement uses TRBV2 and TRBJ1-1; a weak D match, TRBD1 (5 bases). The CDR3 is 13 amino acids. The V gene lost 6 bases and the J gene lost 5 bases, with 13 bases spanning the gap. Germline V gives CDR1 SNHLY, CDR2 FYNNEI.

This clonotype has a count of ten or more. The CDR3 sequence: CASSRTGSSNQPQHF. The CDR3 DNA reads as TGCGCCAGCAGCCGGACAGGGTCAAGCAATCAGCCCCAGCATTTT. This chain joins TRBV5-1 and TRBJ1-5; 8 nucleotides line up with TRBD1. With 4 bases clipped from V and 1 base from J, the junction kept 4 bases outside the gene matches. Germline lookup yields CDR1 SGHRS and CDR2 YFSETQ. This CDR3 comprises 15 residues.

This clonotype came up many times. The V and J genes are TRBV6-6 and TRBJ2-3; D call uncertain. The CDR3 spans 15 residues. The germline V gene encodes CDR1 MNHNY and CDR2 SVGAGI (reference sequence). With 6 bases removed from V and 3 bases from J, the gap between germline ends came to 16 bases. The CDR3 DNA reads TGTGCCAGCAGCCAGGCCACACGGCGGACAGATACGCAGTATTTT. Protein product: CASSQATRRTDTQYF.

In this sample, this clonotype is medium-sized. The rearrangement links TRBV6-2 or TRBV6-3 to TRBJ2-4; D is perhaps TRBD1 (6 bases). CDR3 length: 12 residues. V was shortened by 8 bases and J by 6 bases, with 11 bases between the two germline ends. CDR1 is MNHEY, CDR2 SVGEGT, per germline. CDR3 in amino acids: CASWGPGNIQYF. The CDR3 DNA follows: TGTGCCAGCTGGGGGCCCGGAAACATTCAGTACTTC.

This clonotype rates as medium-sized. This chain connects TRBV30 to TRBJ2-3; TRBD1 matches 7 bases. The CDR3 sequence is 15 residues long. Per germline, CDR1 GTSNPN and CDR2 SVGIG (reference sequence). After removal of 4 bases from V and 0 bases from J, the junction contained 7 bases not matched to a gene. CDR3 bases: TGTGCCTGGAACGGGGCAGGGGGAAGCACAGATACGCAGTATTTT. Translating gives CAWNGAGGSTDTQYF.